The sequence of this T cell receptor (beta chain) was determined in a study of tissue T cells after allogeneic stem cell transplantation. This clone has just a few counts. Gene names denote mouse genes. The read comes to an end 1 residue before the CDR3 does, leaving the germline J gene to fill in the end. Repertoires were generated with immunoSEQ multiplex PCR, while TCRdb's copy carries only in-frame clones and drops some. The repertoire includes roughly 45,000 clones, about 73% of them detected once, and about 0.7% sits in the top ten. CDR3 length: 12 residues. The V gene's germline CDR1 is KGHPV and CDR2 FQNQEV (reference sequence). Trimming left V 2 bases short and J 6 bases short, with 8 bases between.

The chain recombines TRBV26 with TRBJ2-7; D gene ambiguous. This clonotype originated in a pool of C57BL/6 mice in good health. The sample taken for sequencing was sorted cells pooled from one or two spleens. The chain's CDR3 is CASSLVGVEQYF. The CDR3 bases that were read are TGTGCCAGCAGTCTGGTCGGGGTTGAACAGTAC.